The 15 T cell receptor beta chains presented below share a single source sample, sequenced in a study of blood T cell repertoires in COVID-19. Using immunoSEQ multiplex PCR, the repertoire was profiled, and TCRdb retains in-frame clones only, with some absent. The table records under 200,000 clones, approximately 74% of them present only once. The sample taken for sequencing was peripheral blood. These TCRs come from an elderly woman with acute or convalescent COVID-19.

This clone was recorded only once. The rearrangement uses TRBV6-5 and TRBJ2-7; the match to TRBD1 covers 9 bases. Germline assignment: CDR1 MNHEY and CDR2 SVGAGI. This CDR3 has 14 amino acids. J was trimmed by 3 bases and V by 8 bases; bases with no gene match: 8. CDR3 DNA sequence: TGTGCCAGCCTTTCGGGGACAGGGAGCTACGAGCAGTACTTC. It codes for CASLSGTGSYEQYF.

This CDR3 reads CATSKGSNQPQHF. As DNA, the CDR3 is TGTGCCACCTCTAAGGGGAGCAATCAGCCCCAGCATTTT. The rearrangement links TRBV24-1 to TRBJ1-5, with D tentatively TRBD1 (5 bases). V was shortened by 9 bases and J by 1 base, with 9 bases between the two germline ends. This CDR3 is built from 13 residues. CDR1 and CDR2 (germline): KGHDR, SFDVKD.

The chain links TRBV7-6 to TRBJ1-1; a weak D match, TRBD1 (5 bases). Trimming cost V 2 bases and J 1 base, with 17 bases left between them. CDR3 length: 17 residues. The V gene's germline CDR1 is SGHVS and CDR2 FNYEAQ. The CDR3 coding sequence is TGTGCCAGCAGCTTACCCGCGAAGGGGCAGGAGAACACTGAAGCTTTCTTT. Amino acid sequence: CASSLPAKGQENTEAFF.

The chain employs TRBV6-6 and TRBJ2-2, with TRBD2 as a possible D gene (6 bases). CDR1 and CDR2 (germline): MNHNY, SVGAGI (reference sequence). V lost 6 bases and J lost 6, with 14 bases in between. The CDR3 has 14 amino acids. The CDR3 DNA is TGTGCCAGCAGCCCTCCCCAGCGGGCCGGGGAGCTGTTTTTT. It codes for CASSPPQRAGELFF.

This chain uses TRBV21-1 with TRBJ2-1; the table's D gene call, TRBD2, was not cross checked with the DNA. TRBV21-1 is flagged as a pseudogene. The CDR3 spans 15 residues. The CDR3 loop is CASGYSGGALDEQFF. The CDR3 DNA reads TGTGCCAGCGGATATAGCGGGGGGGCTTTGGATGAGCAGTTCTTC.

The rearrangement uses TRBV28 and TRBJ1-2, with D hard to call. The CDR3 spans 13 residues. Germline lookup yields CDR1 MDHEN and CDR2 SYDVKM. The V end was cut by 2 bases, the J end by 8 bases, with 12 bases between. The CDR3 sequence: CASSLNSGRGYTF. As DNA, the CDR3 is TGTGCCAGCAGTTTAAACAGCGGAAGGGGCTACACCTTC.

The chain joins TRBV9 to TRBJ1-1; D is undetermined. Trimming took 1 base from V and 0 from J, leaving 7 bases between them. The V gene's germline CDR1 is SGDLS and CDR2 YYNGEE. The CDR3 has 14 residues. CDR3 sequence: CASSVTGMNTEAFF. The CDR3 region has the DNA TGTGCCAGCAGCGTAACCGGGATGAACACTGAAGCTTTCTTT.

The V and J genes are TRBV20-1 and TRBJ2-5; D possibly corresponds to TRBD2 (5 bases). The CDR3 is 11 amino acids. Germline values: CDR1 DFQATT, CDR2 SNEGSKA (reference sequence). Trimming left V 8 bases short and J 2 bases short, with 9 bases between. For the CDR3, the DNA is TGCAGTCCGGACTCACAAGAGACCCAGTACTTC. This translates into CSPDSQETQYF.

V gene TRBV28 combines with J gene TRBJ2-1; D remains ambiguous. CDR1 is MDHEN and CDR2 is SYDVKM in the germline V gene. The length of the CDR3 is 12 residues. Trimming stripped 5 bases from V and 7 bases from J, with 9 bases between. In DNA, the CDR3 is TGTGCCAGCAGTACTCACAGAAATGAGCAGTTCTTC. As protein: CASSTHRNEQFF.

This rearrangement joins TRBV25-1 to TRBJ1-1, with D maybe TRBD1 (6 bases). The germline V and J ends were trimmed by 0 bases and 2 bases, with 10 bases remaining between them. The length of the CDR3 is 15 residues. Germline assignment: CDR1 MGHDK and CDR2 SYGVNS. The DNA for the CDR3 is TGTGCCAGCAGTGAATATTGGGGGACAAACACTGAAGCTTTCTTT. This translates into CASSEYWGTNTEAFF.

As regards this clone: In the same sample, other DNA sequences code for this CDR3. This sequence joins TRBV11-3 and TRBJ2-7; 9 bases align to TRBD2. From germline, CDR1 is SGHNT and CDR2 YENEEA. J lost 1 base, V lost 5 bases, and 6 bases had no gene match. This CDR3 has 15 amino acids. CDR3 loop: CASSPRAGGSYEQYF. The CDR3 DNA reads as TGTGCCAGCAGCCCCCGAGCGGGAGGTTCCTACGAGCAGTACTTC.

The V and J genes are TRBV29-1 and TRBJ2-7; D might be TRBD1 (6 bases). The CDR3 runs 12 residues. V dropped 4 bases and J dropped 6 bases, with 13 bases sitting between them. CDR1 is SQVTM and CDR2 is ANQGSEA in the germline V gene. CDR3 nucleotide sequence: TGCAGCGTTGGACAGGTCAAAGGCGAGCAGTACTTC. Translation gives CSVGQVKGEQYF.

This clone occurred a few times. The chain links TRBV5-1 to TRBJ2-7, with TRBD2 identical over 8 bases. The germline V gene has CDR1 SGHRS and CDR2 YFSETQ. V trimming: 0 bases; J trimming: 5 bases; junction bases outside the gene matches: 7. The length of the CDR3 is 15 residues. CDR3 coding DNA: TGCGCCAGCAGCTTGGATCCAGCGGGAGCAAACGAGCAGTACTTC. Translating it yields CASSLDPAGANEQYF.

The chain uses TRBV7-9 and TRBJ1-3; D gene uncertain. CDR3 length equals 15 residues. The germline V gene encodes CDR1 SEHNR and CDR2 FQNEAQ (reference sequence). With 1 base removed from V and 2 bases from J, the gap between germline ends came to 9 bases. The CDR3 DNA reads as TGTGCCAGCAGCTTAGGGGCAGATCCTGGAAACACCATATATTTT. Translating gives CASSLGADPGNTIYF. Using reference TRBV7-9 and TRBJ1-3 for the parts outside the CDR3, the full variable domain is DTGVSQNPRHKITKRGQNVTFRCDPISEHNRLYWYRQTLGQGPEFLTYFQNEAQLEKSRLLSDRFSAERPKGSFSTLEIQRTEQGDSAMYLCASSLGADPGNTIYFGEGSWLTVV.

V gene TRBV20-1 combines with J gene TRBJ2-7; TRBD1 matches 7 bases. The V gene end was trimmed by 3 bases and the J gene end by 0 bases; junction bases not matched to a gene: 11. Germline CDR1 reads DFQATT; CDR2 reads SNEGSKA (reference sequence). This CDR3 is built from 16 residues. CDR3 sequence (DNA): TGCAGTGCTAGTTTGGGACAGATTTTCTCCTCCTACGAGCAGTACTTC. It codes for CSASLGQIFSSYEQYF.